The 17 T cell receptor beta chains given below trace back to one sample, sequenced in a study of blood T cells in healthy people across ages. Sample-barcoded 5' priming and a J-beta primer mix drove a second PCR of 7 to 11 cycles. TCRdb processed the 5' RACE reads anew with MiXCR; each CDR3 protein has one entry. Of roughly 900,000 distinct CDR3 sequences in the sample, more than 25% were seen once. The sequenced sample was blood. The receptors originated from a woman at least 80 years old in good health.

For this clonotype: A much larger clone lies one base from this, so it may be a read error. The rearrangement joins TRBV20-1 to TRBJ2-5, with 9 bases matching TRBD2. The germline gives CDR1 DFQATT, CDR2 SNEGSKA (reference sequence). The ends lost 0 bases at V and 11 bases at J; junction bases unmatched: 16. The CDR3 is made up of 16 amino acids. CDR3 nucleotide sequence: TGCAGTGCTAGAGACACTAGCGGGTTAGATGACAATGAGCAGTACTTC. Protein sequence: CSARDTSGLDDNEQYF.

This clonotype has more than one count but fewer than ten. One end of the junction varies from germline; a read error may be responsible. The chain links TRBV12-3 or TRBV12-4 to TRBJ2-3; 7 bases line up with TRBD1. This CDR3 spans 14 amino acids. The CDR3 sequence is CASSLGLGTDAQYF. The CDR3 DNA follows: TGTGCCAGCAGTTTAGGACTGGGGACAGATGCGCAGTATTTT.

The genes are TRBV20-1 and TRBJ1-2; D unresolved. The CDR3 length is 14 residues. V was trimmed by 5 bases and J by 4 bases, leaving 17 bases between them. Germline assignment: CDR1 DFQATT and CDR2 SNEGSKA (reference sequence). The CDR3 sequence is CSARSDQASYGYTF. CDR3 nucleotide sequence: TGCAGTGCTCGATCGGACCAGGCCTCCTATGGCTACACCTTC.

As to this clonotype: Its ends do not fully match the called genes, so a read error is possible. CDR3 in amino acids: CVSSQNTGTSGRKYF. For the CDR3, the DNA is TGTGTCAGCAGCCAAAACACCGGGACTAGCGGGAGGAAGTACTTC. The genes are TRBV11-2 and TRBJ2-7, with TRBD2 matching 15 bases. This CDR3 contains 15 residues. CDR1 is SGHAT, CDR2 FQNNGV, per germline.

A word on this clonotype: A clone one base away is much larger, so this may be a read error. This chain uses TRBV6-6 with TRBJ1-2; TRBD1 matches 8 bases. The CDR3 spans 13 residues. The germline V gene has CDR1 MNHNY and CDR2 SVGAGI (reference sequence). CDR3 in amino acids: CASSVTGVGGCTF. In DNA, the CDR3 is TGTGCCAGCAGTGTGACAGGGGTTGGTGGCTGCACCTTC.

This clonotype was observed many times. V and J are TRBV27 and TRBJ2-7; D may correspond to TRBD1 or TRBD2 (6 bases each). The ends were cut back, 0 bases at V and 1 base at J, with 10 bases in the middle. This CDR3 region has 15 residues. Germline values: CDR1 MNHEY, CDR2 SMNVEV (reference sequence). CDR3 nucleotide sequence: TGTGCCAGCAGTTTATCCAGGGGAGGATCCTACGAGCAGTACTTC. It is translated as CASSLSRGGSYEQYF.

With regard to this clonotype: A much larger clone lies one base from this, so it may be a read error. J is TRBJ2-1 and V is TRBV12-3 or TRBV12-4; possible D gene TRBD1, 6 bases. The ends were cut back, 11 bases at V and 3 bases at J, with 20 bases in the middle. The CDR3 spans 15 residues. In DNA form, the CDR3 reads TGTGCCGGCACGCCGACAGGTACTTTCTACAATGAGCAGTTCTTC. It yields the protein CAGTPTGTFYNEQFF.

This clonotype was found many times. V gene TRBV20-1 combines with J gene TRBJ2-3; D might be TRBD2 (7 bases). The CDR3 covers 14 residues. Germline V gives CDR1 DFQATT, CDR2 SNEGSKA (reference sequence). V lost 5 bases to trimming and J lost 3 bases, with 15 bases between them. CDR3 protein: CSARGARGTDTQYF. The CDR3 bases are TGCAGTGCTCGGGGGGCGCGGGGTACAGATACGCAGTATTTT.

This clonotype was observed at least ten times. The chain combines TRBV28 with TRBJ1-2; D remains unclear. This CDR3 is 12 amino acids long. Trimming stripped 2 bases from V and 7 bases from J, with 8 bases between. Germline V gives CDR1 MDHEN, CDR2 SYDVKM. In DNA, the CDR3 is TGTGCCAGCAGTTTAAATCTGGCTGGCTACACCTTC. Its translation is CASSLNLAGYTF.

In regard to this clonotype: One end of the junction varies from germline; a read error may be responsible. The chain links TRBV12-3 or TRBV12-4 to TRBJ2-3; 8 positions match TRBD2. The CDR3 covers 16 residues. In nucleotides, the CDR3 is TGTGCCAGTCGCGGGGGGATCCGAACTAGAACAGATACGGAGTATTTT. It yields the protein CASRGGIRTRTDTEYF.

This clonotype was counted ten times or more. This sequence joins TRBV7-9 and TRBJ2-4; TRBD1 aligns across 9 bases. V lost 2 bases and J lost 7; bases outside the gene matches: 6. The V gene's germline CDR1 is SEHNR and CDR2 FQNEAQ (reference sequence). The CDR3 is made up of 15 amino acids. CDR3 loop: CASSLQGTGKNIQYF. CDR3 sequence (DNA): TGTGCCAGCAGCTTACAGGGGACAGGGAAGAACATTCAGTACTTC.

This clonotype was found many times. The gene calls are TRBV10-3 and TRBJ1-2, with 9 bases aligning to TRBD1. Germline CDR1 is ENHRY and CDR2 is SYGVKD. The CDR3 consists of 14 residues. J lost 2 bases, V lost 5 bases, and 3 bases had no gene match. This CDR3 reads CAISQGQGNYGYTF. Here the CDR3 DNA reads TGTGCCATCAGTCAGGGACAGGGAAACTATGGCTACACCTTC.

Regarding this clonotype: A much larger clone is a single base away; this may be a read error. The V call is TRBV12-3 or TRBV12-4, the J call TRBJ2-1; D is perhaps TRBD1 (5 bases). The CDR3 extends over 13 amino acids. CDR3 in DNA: TGTGCCAGCAGTTTCCCGACAGCTAATGGGCAGTTCTTC. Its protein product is CASSFPTANGQFF.

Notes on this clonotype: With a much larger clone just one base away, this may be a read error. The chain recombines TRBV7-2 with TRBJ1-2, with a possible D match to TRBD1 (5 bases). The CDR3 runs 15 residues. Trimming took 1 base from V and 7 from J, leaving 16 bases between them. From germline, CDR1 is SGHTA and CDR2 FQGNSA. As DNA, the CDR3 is TGTGCCAGCAGCTTAGAGTCAGGGTCCCCAGTTGGCTACACCTTC. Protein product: CASSLESGSPVGYTF.

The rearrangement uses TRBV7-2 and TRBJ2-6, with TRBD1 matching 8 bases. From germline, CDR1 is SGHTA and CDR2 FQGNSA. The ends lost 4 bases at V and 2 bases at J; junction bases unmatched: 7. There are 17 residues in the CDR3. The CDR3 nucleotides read TGTGCCAGCAGCTCCCCAGGACAGGGCCCTGGGGCCAACGTCCTGACTTTC. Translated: CASSSPGQGPGANVLTF.

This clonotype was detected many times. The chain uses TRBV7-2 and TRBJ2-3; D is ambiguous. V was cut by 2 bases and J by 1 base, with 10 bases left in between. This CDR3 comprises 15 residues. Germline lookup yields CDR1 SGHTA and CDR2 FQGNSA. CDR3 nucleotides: TGTGCCAGCAGCTTATCCCTTGGGCGCACAGATACGCAGTATTTT. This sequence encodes CASSLSLGRTDTQYF.

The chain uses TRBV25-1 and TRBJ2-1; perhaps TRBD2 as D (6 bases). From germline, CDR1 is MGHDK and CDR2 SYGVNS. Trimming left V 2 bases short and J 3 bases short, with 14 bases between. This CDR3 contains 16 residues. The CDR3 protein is CASSEGGGRSYNEQFF. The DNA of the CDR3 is TGTGCCAGCAGTGAAGGTGGAGGGCGAAGCTACAATGAGCAGTTCTTC.